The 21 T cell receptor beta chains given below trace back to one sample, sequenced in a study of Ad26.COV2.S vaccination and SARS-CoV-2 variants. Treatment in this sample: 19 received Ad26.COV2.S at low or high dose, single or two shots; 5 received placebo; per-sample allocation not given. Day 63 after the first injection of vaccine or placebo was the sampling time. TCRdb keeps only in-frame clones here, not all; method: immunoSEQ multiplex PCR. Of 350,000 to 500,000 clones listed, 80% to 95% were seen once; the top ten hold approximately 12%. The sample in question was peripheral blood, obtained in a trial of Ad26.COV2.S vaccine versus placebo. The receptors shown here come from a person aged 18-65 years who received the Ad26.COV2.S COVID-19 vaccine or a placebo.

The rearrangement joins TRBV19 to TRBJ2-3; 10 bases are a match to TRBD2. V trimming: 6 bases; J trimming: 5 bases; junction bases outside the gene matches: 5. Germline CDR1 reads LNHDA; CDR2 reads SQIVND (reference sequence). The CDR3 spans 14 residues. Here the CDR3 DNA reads TGTGCCAGTAGAGGAGCGGGAGGGTTAGATACGCAGTATTTT. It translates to CASRGAGGLDTQYF. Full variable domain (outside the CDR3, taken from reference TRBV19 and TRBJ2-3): DGGITQSPKYLFRKEGQNVTLSCEQNLNHDAMYWYRQDPGQGLRLIYYSQIVNDFQKGDIAEGYSVSREKKESFPLTVTSAQKNPTAFYLCASRGAGGLDTQYFGPGTRLTVL.

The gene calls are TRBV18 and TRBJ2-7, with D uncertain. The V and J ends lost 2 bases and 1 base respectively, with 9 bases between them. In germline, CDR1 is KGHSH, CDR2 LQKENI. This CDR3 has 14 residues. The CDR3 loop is CASSPKTLSYEQYF. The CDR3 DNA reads TGTGCCAGCTCACCAAAAACTCTATCCTACGAGCAGTACTTC.

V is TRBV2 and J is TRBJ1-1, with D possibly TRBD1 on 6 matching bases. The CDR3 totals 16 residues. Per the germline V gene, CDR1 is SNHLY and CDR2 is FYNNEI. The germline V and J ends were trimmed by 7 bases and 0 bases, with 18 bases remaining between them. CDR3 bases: TGTGCCAGCATCCCGTCCGGGACATTTCTGAACACTGAAGCTTTCTTT. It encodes CASIPSGTFLNTEAFF.

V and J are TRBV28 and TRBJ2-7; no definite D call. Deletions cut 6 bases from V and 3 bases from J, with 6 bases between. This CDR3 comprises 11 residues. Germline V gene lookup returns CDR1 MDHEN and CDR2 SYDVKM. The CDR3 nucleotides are TGTGCCAGCAGAGGCAACTACGAGCAGTACTTC. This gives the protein CASRGNYEQYF.

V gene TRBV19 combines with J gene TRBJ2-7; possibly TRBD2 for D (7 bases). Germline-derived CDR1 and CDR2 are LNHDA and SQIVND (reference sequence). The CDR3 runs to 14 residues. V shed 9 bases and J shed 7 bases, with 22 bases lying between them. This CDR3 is CASSKMGGAREQYF. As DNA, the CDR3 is TGTGCCAGCTCGAAGATGGGGGGGGCGCGTGAGCAGTACTTC.

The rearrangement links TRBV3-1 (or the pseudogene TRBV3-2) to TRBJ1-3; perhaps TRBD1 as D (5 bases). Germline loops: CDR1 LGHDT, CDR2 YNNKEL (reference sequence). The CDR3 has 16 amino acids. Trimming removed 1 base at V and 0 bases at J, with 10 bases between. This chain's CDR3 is CASSQVQGSSGNTIYF. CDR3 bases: TGTGCCAGCAGCCAAGTTCAGGGAAGCTCTGGAAACACCATATATTTT.

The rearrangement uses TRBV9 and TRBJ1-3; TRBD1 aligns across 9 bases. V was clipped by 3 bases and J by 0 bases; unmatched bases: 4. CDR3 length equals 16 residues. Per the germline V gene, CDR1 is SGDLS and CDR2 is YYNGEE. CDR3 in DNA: TGTGCCAGCAGCGAAGGACAGGGGTACTCTGGAAACACCATATATTTT. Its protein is CASSEGQGYSGNTIYF.

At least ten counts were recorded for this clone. CDR3 nucleotide sequence: TGTGCCAGCGGCCCTGGGAATTCACCCCTCCACTTT. It encodes CASGPGNSPLHF. The chain couples TRBV11-2 to TRBJ1-6; no reliable D call. Looked up from germline, CDR1 is SGHAT and CDR2 is FQNNGV. With 8 bases removed from V and 7 bases from J, the gap between germline ends came to 9 bases. The CDR3 has 12 amino acids.

In nucleotides, the CDR3 is TGCGCCAGCAGTTCCAACACGGGGAACACTGAAGCTTTCTTT. Encoded protein: CASSSNTGNTEAFF. The gene calls are TRBV5-1 and TRBJ1-1; D unresolved. This CDR3 contains 14 residues. V was clipped by 5 bases and J by 1 base, with 12 bases between them. CDR1 is SGHRS and CDR2 is YFSETQ in the germline V gene.

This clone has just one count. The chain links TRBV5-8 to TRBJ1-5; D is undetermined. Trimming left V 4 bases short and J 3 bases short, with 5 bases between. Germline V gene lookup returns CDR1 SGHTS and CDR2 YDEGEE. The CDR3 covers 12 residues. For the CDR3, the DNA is TGTGCCAGCAGCCTAAACAATCAGCCCCAGCATTTT. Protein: CASSLNNQPQHF.

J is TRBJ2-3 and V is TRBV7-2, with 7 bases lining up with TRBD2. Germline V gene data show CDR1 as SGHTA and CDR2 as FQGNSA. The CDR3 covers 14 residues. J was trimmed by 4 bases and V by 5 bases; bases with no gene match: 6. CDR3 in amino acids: CASSPRTSPDTQYF. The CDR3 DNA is TGTGCCAGCAGCCCCCGGACTAGTCCAGATACGCAGTATTTT.

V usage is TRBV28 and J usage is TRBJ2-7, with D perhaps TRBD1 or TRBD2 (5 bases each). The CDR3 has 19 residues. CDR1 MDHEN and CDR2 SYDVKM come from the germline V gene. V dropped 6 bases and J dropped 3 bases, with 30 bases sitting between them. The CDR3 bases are TGTGCCAGCAGCCTCTCTATCCGGGACGGGCGAGACCTTAGCTACGAGCAGTACTTC. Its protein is CASSLSIRDGRDLSYEQYF. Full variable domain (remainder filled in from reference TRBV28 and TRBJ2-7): DVKVTQSSRYLVKRTGEKVFLECVQDMDHENMFWYRQDPGLGLRLIYFSYDVKMKEKGDIPEGYSVSREKKERFSLILESASTNQTSMYLCASSLSIRDGRDLSYEQYFGPGTRLTVT.

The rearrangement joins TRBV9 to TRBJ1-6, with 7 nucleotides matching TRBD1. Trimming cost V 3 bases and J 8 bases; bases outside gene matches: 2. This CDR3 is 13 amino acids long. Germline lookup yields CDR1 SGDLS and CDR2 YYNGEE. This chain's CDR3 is CASSEGAYSPLHF. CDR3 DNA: TGTGCCAGCAGCGAGGGGGCGTATTCACCCCTCCACTTT.

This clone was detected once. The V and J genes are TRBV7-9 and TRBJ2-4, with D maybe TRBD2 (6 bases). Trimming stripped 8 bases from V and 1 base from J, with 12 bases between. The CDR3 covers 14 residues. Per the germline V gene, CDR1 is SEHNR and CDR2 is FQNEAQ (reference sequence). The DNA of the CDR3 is TGTGCCAGCCAACCAGGAGGGGCCAAAAACATTCAGTACTTC. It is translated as CASQPGGAKNIQYF.

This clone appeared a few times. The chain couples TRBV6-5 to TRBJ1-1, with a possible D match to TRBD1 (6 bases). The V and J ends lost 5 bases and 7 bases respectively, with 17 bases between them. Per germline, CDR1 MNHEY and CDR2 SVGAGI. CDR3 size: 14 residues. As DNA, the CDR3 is TGTGCCAGCAGTATATCCACAGGGTACTATGAAGCTTTCTTT. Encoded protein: CASSISTGYYEAFF.

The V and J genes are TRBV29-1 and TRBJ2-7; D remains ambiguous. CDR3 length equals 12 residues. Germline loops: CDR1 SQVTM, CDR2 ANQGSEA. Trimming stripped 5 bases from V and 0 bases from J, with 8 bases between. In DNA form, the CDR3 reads TGCAGCGTTTTTGATAGCTCCTACGAGCAGTACTTC. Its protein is CSVFDSSYEQYF.

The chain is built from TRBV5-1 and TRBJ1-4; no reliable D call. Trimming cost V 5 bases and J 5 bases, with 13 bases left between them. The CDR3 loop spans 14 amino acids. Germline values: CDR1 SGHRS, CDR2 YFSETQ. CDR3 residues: CASSLSILNEKLFF. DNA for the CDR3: TGCGCCAGCAGTTTGTCGATTTTAAATGAAAAACTGTTTTTT.

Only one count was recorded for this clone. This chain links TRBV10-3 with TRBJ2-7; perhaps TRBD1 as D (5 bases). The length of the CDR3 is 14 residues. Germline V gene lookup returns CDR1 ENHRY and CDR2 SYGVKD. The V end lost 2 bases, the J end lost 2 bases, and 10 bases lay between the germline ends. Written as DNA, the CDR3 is TGTGCCATCAGTGAGGGGGCCAGTACCTACGAGCAGTACTTC. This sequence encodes CAISEGASTYEQYF.

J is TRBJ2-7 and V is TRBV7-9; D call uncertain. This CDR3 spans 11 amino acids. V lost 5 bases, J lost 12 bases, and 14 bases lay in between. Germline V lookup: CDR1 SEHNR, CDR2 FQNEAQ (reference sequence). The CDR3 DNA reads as TGTGCCAGCAGCCCGTCGTCTACACGGTACTTC. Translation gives CASSPSSTRYF.

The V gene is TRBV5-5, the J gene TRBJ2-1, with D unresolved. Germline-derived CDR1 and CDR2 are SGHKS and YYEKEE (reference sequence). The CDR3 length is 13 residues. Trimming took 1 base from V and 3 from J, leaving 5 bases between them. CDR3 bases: TGTGCCAGCAGCTTGCCCATCTACAATGAGCAGTTCTTC. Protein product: CASSLPIYNEQFF.

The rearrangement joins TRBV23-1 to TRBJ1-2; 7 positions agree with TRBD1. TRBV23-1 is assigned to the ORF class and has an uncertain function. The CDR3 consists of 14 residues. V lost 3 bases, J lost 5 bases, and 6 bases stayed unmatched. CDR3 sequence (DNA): TGCGCCAGCAGTCAGCGACAGGGTGTTTATGGCTACACCTTC. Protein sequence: CASSQRQGVYGYTF.